Each of the 12 T cell receptor beta chains below was sequenced from the same sample in a study of T cells in Graves' hyperthyroidism and ophthalmopathy (dated by TCRdb to about 2019). The library relied on multiplex PCR. The instrument given in TCRdb is Illumina HiSeq 2000. Amplification of TCR beta CDR3 regions was carried out from RNA transcripts. The TCR CDR3 was subjected to a first round of RT-PCR using the HTBI primer set and the Qiagen OneStep RT-PCR kit. TCRdb ran its own pipeline on the public reads, namely fastp trimming at Q25 and MiXCR clone calling, and kept in-frame beta chains. Every entry covers one CDR3 protein and lists the most common genes and DNA from its rows. Recorded for this sample are approximately 500,000 distinct CDR3 sequences; about half of them occurred a single time. The ten largest clones add up to more than 7.5% of the sample. The source material was peripheral blood or thyroid tissue (not recorded which). The source is a woman younger than 35 with Graves' hyperthyroidism.

J is TRBJ2-5 and V is TRBV24-1; 9 bases are shared with TRBD1. Per germline, CDR1 KGHDR and CDR2 SFDVKD. The CDR3 is 14 residues long. V gave up 9 bases and J gave up 3 bases; unmatched junction bases: 7. The CDR3 protein is CATSAGQGEETQYF. The CDR3 bases are TGTGCCACCTCAGCGGGACAGGGAGAAGAGACCCAGTACTTC.

The chain employs TRBV19 and TRBJ1-2, with a weak D call TRBD1 (6 bases). Germline V gives CDR1 LNHDA, CDR2 SQIVND (reference sequence). The V end lost 3 bases, the J end lost 4 bases, and 15 bases lay between the germline ends. The CDR3 sequence is 15 residues long. The CDR3: CASSILGTRVYGYTF. The DNA of the CDR3 is TGTGCCAGTAGTATCCTGGGGACACGTGTCTATGGCTACACCTTC.

V gene TRBV9 combines with J gene TRBJ2-5, with D tentatively TRBD1 or TRBD2 (5 bases each). Trimming removed 4 bases at V and 5 bases at J, with 21 bases between. The CDR3 extends over 16 amino acids. CDR1 SGDLS and CDR2 YYNGEE come from the germline V gene. CDR3 sequence reads: CASSQDLGPPTETQYF. CDR3 coding DNA: TGTGCCAGCAGCCAAGATCTGGGACCCCCGACGGAGACCCAGTACTTC.

For this clonotype: The junction does not match germline at one end; this may be a read error. J is TRBJ2-7 and V is TRBV7-9; 14 nucleotides agree with TRBD2. Germline lookup yields CDR1 SEHNR and CDR2 FQNEAQ (reference sequence). CDR3 length: 16 residues. This chain's CDR3 is CASSSGTSGSTYEQYF. The CDR3 DNA sequence: TGCGCCAGCAGCTCGGGGACTAGCGGGAGTACCTACGAGCAGTACTTC.

This clonotype showed up just once. V gene TRBV10-3 combines with J gene TRBJ2-7; 14 nucleotides match TRBD2. Germline loops: CDR1 ENHRY, CDR2 SYGVKD. Losses at the gene ends were 10 bases for V and 1 base for J; bases not matched to a gene: 18. This CDR3 comprises 19 residues. The CDR3 DNA sequence: TGTGCCACCAAACGACTAGCGGGAGGGGGACCAAAGGGGTCCTACGAGCAGTACTTC. Encoded protein: CATKRLAGGGPKGSYEQYF.

The chain couples TRBV7-2 to TRBJ1-5, with a tentative D call TRBD1 (5 bases). With 4 bases removed from V and 6 bases from J, the gap between germline ends came to 13 bases. The CDR3 spans 14 residues. Germline assignment: CDR1 SGHTA and CDR2 FQGNSA. CDR3 nucleotides: TGTGCCAGCAGCTCCGCTCAGGGTCCTCAGCCCCAGCATTTT. Its translation is CASSSAQGPQPQHF. Full variable domain (remainder filled in from reference TRBV7-2 and TRBJ1-5): GAGVSQSPSNKVTEKGKDVELRCDPISGHTALYWYRQSLGQGLEFLIYFQGNSAPDKSGLPSDRFSAERTGGSVSTLTIQRTQQEDSAVYLCASSSAQGPQPQHFGDGTRLSIL.

The chain couples TRBV6-4 to TRBJ1-2; tentative D call: TRBD1 (5 bases). This CDR3 has 14 amino acids. Deletions cut 0 bases from V and 3 bases from J, with 8 bases between. Germline lookup yields CDR1 MRHNA and CDR2 SNTAGT. The CDR3 coding sequence is TGTGCCAGCAGTGACTCCGCGGGGGACTATGGCTACACCTTC. Amino acid sequence: CASSDSAGDYGYTF.

This clonotype came up many times. The rearrangement uses TRBV10-3 and TRBJ2-3; D is undetermined. V lost 6 bases to trimming and J lost 0 bases, with 10 bases between them. This CDR3 comprises 14 residues. The germline V gene encodes CDR1 ENHRY and CDR2 SYGVKD. The CDR3: CAIRVGPSTDTQYF. The CDR3 DNA sequence: TGTGCCATCAGAGTCGGACCAAGCACAGATACGCAGTATTTT.

Only a few counts were recorded for this clonotype. The chain carries TRBV29-1 and TRBJ1-5, with a weak D call TRBD1 (6 bases). The V end was cut by 4 bases, the J end by 11 bases, with 15 bases between. Germline lookup yields CDR1 SQVTM and CDR2 ANQGSEA. The CDR3 is 12 amino acids. The CDR3, as DNA: TGCAGCGTTGTGGGGGCGGAGGAGACCCAGCATTTT. Its protein is CSVVGAEETQHF.

Only a few counts were recorded for this clonotype. V is TRBV20-1 and J is TRBJ2-3, with 8 positions matching TRBD2. J lost 4 bases, V lost 0 bases, and 3 bases had no gene match. CDR1 is DFQATT and CDR2 is SNEGSKA in the germline V gene (reference sequence). The CDR3 runs to 14 residues. The CDR3 spells CSARDGRASDTQYF. CDR3 bases: TGCAGTGCTAGAGACGGGAGGGCATCAGATACGCAGTATTTT.

This clonotype was counted many times. This rearrangement joins TRBV10-3 to TRBJ1-1, with a possible D match to TRBD1 (5 bases). Deletions cut 0 bases from V and 3 bases from J, with 11 bases between. Germline-derived CDR1 and CDR2 are ENHRY and SYGVKD. CDR3 length: 15 amino acids. The CDR3 is CAISESGGEDTEAFF. The CDR3 nucleotides are TGTGCCATCAGTGAGTCTGGGGGGGAGGACACTGAAGCTTTCTTT.

Ten or more counts support this clonotype. The V gene is TRBV9, the J gene TRBJ2-5, with D maybe TRBD2 (7 bases). Trimming pared 4 bases from V and 5 bases from J, leaving 18 bases between. Germline loops: CDR1 SGDLS, CDR2 YYNGEE. The CDR3 loop spans 15 amino acids. The chain's CDR3 is CASSSTPRGGETQYF. The DNA of the CDR3 is TGTGCCAGCAGCTCCACCCCTAGGGGGGGGGAGACCCAGTACTTC.